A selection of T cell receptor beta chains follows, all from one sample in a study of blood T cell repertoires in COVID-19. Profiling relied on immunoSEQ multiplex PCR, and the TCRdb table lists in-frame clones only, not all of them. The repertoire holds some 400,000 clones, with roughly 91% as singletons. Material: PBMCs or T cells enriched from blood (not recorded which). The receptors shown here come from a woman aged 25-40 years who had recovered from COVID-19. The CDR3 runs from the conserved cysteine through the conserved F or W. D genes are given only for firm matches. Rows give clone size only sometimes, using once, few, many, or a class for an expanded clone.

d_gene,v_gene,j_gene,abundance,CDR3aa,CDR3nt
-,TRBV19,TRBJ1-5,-,CASSIATGQPQHF,TGTGCCAGTAGTATAGCGACGGGGCAGCCCCAGCATTTT
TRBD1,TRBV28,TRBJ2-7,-,CASSTPGQYYEQYF,TGTGCCAGCAGTACGCCGGGACAGTACTACGAGCAGTACTTC
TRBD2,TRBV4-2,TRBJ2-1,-,CASSQEASGGATEQFF,TGTGCCAGCAGCCAAGAGGCTAGCGGGGGGGCCACTGAGCAGTTCTTC
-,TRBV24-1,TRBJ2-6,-,CATSARPGRSGANVLTF,TGTGCCACCAGTGCCCGACCGGGGAGATCGGGGGCCAACGTCCTGACTTTC
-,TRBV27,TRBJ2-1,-,CASRLTYNEQFF,TGTGCCAGCAGACTAACCTACAATGAGCAGTTCTTC
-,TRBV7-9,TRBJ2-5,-,CASSRDNYQETQYF,TGTGCCAGCAGCCGGGACAATTACCAAGAGACCCAGTACTTC
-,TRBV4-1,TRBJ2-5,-,CASSQPDRQETQYF,TGCGCCAGCAGCCAACCGGACAGACAAGAGACCCAGTACTTC
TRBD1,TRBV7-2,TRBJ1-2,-,CASRLTGGAQGYTF,TGTGCCAGCAGGCTTACAGGGGGCGCGCAGGGCTACACCTTC
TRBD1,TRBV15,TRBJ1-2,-,CATSRETTGAGGYTF,TGTGCCACCAGCAGAGAGACAACAGGGGCGGGTGGCTACACCTTC
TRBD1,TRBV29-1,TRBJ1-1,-,CSVVTGLNTEAFF,TGCAGCGTTGTGACAGGGTTGAACACTGAAGCTTTCTTT
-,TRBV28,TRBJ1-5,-,CASSFFGARQPQHF,TGTGCCAGCAGTTTTTTTGGGGCCCGGCAGCCCCAGCATTTT
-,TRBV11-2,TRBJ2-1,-,CASSPEGLYNEQFF,TGTGCCAGCAGCCCCGAGGGACTCTACAATGAGCAGTTCTTC
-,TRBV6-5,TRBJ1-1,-,CASSRSFLSNTEAFF,TGTGCCAGCAGCCGTTCCTTCCTGTCGAACACTGAAGCTTTCTTT
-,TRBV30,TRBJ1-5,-,CAWSVQGGIQPQHF,TGTGCCTGGAGTGTACAAGGGGGAATTCAGCCCCAGCATTTT
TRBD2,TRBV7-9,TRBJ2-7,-,CASSGAGAHYEQYF,TGTGCCAGCAGCGGGGCGGGAGCGCACTACGAGCAGTACTTC
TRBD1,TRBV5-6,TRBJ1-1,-,CASSRTGGYTEAFF,TGTGCCAGCAGCAGAACAGGGGGCTACACTGAAGCTTTCTTT
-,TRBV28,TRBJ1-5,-,CASSQGGGSNQPQHF,TGTGCCAGCAGCCAAGGGGGGGGGAGCAATCAGCCCCAGCATTTT
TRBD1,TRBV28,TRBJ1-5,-,CASSSPGQGLAQHF,TGTGCCAGCAGCTCCCCGGGACAGGGATTGGCCCAGCATTTT
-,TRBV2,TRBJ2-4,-,CASSEANSKNIQYF,TGTGCCAGCAGTGAAGCGAACAGCAAAAACATTCAGTACTTC
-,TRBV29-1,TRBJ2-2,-,CSVEEGFGELFF,TGCAGCGTTGAAGAGGGCTTCGGGGAGCTGTTTTTT
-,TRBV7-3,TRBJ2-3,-,CASSPGHFGTDTQYF,TGTGCCAGCAGCCCGGGACATTTCGGCACAGATACGCAGTATTTT
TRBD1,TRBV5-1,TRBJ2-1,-,CASSLPRTGPHEQFF,TGCGCCAGCAGCTTGCCTCGGACAGGGCCCCATGAGCAGTTCTTC
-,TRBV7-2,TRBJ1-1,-,CASSLVRGTEAFF,TGTGCCAGCAGCTTAGTTCGGGGCACTGAAGCTTTCTTT
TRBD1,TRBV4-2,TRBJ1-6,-,CASSQIRDRKSPLHF,TGTGCCAGCAGCCAAATACGGGACAGAAAATCACCCCTCCACTTT
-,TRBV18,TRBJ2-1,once,CASSPLGSGAHEQFF,TGTGCCAGCTCACCACTAGGTTCAGGGGCCCATGAGCAGTTCTTC
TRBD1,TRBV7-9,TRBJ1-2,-,CASSLRQGRVGYTF,TGTGCCAGCAGCCTTAGACAGGGGAGAGTTGGCTACACCTTC
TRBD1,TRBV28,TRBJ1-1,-,CASIGQAAFF,TGTGCCAGCATAGGACAGGCGGCTTTCTTT
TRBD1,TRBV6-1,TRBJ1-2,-,CASSETVGQGASMYYTF,TGTGCCAGCAGTGAAACAGTGGGACAGGGGGCATCGATGTACTACACCTTC
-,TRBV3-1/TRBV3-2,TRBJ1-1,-,CASSPLRYTEAFF,TGTGCCAGCAGCCCCCTGCGGTACACTGAAGCTTTCTTT
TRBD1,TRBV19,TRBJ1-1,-,CASSISWDRGRTEAFF,TGTGCCAGTAGTATATCTTGGGACAGGGGGCGGACTGAAGCTTTCTTT
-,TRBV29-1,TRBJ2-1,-,CSGRQSYNEQFF,TGCAGCGGCCGACAGTCCTACAATGAGCAGTTCTTC
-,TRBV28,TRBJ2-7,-,CASTRGSYEQYF,TGTGCCAGCACTAGGGGTTCCTACGAGCAGTACTTC
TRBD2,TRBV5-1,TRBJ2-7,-,CASSPSGRAPEQYF,TGCGCCAGCTCCCCCAGCGGGAGGGCGCCCGAGCAGTACTTC
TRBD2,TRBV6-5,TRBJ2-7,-,CASKGLAGSSYEQYF,TGTGCCAGCAAGGGACTAGCGGGGTCCTCCTACGAGCAGTACTTC
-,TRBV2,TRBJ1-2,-,CASAGNGYTF,TGTGCCAGCGCAGGGAATGGCTACACCTTC
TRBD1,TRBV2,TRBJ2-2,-,CASREGSGGRTGELFF,TGTGCCAGCAGGGAGGGATCAGGGGGCCGGACCGGGGAGCTGTTTTTT
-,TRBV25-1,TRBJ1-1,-,CASSASQGLWGYTEAFF,TGTGCCAGCAGTGCCTCTCAGGGCCTATGGGGATACACTGAAGCTTTCTTT
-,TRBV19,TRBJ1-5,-,CASSIVWRNQPQHF,TGTGCCAGTAGTATAGTCTGGCGGAATCAGCCCCAGCATTTT
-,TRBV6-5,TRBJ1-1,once,CASRGDRIYTEAFF,TGTGCCAGCAGAGGAGACAGAATTTACACTGAAGCTTTCTTT
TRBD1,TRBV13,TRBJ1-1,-,CASSVGQPNTEAFF,TGTGCCAGCAGCGTGGGACAGCCGAACACTGAAGCTTTCTTT
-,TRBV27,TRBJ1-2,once,CASSWTSADYYGYTF,TGTGCCAGCAGCTGGACATCCGCCGATTACTATGGCTACACCTTC